The rows below give T cell receptor beta chains drawn from one sample of a study of blood T cell repertoires in COVID-19. Repertoires were generated with immunoSEQ multiplex PCR, while TCRdb's copy carries only in-frame clones and drops some. The table lists more than 95,000 clones, about 83% of them singletons. The sequencing input was peripheral blood. These TCRs come from a man aged 55 to 69 with acute or convalescent COVID-19. The CDR3 runs from the conserved cysteine through the conserved F or W. Each record gives: D gene, V gene, J gene, clone size, CDR3 protein, CDR3 DNA. A D gene is named only where the DNA matches it firmly. Part of the rows lack a size; the others show once, few, many or a class for expanded clones.

d_call: .
v_call: TRBV10-3
j_call: TRBJ2-7
clone_size: .
cdr3_aa: CAIGQSYEQYF
cdr3_nt: TGTGCCATAGGACAGTCCTACGAGCAGTACTTC

d_call: .
v_call: TRBV10-2
j_call: TRBJ2-3
clone_size: once
cdr3_aa: CASSERGYTDTQYF
cdr3_nt: TGCGCCAGCAGTGAGCGGGGTTACACAGATACGCAGTATTTT

d_call: TRBD2
v_call: TRBV4-2
j_call: TRBJ2-7
clone_size: many
cdr3_aa: CASSPGLAESYEQYF
cdr3_nt: TGTGCCAGCAGCCCAGGACTAGCGGAGTCCTACGAGCAGTACTTC

d_call: .
v_call: TRBV9
j_call: TRBJ1-3
clone_size: once
cdr3_aa: CASSIRASENTIYF
cdr3_nt: TGTGCCAGCAGCATCAGGGCCAGCGAGAACACCATATATTTT

d_call: .
v_call: TRBV7-9
j_call: TRBJ1-4
clone_size: .
cdr3_aa: CASSFGQGNEKLFF
cdr3_nt: TGTGCCAGCAGCTTCGGGCAGGGTAATGAAAAACTGTTTTTT

d_call: TRBD2
v_call: TRBV11-1
j_call: TRBJ2-7
clone_size: .
cdr3_aa: CASSWGGVNPYEQYF
cdr3_nt: TGTGCCAGCAGCTGGGGGGGGGTAAACCCCTACGAGCAGTACTTC

d_call: .
v_call: TRBV21-1
j_call: TRBJ1-5
clone_size: .
cdr3_aa: CASSPHGCAGDSFYSNQPQHF
cdr3_nt: TGTGCCAGCAGCCCCCATGGCTGTGCCGGGGACAGTTTTTATAGCAATCAGCCCCAGCATTTT

d_call: .
v_call: TRBV7-6
j_call: TRBJ2-5
clone_size: .
cdr3_aa: CASSLVRVGETQYF
cdr3_nt: TGTGCCAGCAGCTTAGTCAGGGTGGGGGAGACCCAGTACTTC

d_call: .
v_call: TRBV5-1
j_call: TRBJ2-1
clone_size: once
cdr3_aa: CASKSSSSYNEQFF
cdr3_nt: TGCGCCAGCAAATCCTCCAGCTCCTACAATGAGCAGTTCTTC

d_call: .
v_call: TRBV5-1
j_call: TRBJ1-3
clone_size: .
cdr3_aa: CASSPRVSGNTIYF
cdr3_nt: TGCGCCAGCAGTCCCCGAGTCTCTGGAAACACCATATATTTT

d_call: TRBD2
v_call: TRBV18
j_call: TRBJ2-2
clone_size: .
cdr3_aa: CASSQSGSYTGELFF
cdr3_nt: TGTGCCAGCTCACAAAGCGGGAGTTACACCGGGGAGCTGTTTTTT

d_call: .
v_call: TRBV28
j_call: TRBJ2-7
clone_size: .
cdr3_aa: CASSFGLAEQYF
cdr3_nt: TGTGCCAGCAGTTTCGGCCTAGCCGAGCAGTACTTC

d_call: TRBD2
v_call: TRBV5-4
j_call: TRBJ2-1
clone_size: .
cdr3_aa: CASSQGGLAGEQFF
cdr3_nt: TGTGCCAGCAGCCAGGGGGGACTAGCAGGTGAGCAGTTCTTC

d_call: TRBD2
v_call: TRBV6-4
j_call: TRBJ2-7
clone_size: .
cdr3_aa: CAPYVLAGGGSSYEQYF
cdr3_nt: TGTGCCCCCTACGTACTAGCGGGAGGGGGGTCCTCCTACGAGCAGTACTTC

d_call: TRBD2
v_call: TRBV28
j_call: TRBJ2-3
clone_size: .
cdr3_aa: CASSTSGRGTDTQYF
cdr3_nt: TGTGCCAGCAGCACTAGCGGGAGGGGCACAGATACGCAGTATTTT

d_call: TRBD1
v_call: TRBV6-5
j_call: TRBJ1-2
clone_size: .
cdr3_aa: CASSRTGDRGYTF
cdr3_nt: TGTGCCAGCAGTCGGACAGGGGATCGGGGCTACACCTTC

d_call: .
v_call: TRBV20-1
j_call: TRBJ1-1
clone_size: .
cdr3_aa: CSAGRESEAFF
cdr3_nt: TGCAGTGCGGGCAGGGAATCAGAGGCTTTCTTT

d_call: TRBD2
v_call: TRBV28
j_call: TRBJ2-7
clone_size: few
cdr3_aa: CASRPTSGSYEQYF
cdr3_nt: TGTGCCAGCAGACCCACTAGCGGCTCCTACGAGCAGTACTTC

d_call: TRBD1
v_call: TRBV18
j_call: TRBJ2-7
clone_size: .
cdr3_aa: CASSLSTGGSSYEQYF
cdr3_nt: TGTGCCAGCTCACTATCAACAGGGGGGAGCTCCTACGAGCAGTACTTC

d_call: TRBD2
v_call: TRBV5-1
j_call: TRBJ2-2
clone_size: .
cdr3_aa: CASTGTSGSTGELFF
cdr3_nt: TGCGCCAGCACCGGGACTAGCGGGAGTACCGGGGAGCTGTTTTTT

d_call: .
v_call: TRBV3-1/TRBV3-2
j_call: TRBJ2-3
clone_size: .
cdr3_aa: CASSLRDTQYF
cdr3_nt: TGTGCCAGCAGCCTCCGAGATACGCAGTATTTT

d_call: TRBD2
v_call: TRBV5-1
j_call: TRBJ2-5
clone_size: .
cdr3_aa: CASSLSGGETQYF
cdr3_nt: TGCGCCAGCAGCTTGTCGGGAGGAGAGACCCAGTACTTC

d_call: .
v_call: TRBV6-5
j_call: TRBJ2-5
clone_size: .
cdr3_aa: CASGQGLQETQYF
cdr3_nt: TGTGCCAGCGGGCAGGGCCTCCAAGAGACCCAGTACTTC

d_call: TRBD2
v_call: TRBV2
j_call: TRBJ2-5
clone_size: .
cdr3_aa: CASSTSGTKETQYF
cdr3_nt: TGTGCCAGCAGTACTAGCGGGACAAAAGAGACCCAGTACTTC

d_call: .
v_call: TRBV2
j_call: TRBJ1-6
clone_size: .
cdr3_aa: CASRDGLNSPLHF
cdr3_nt: TGTGCCAGCAGGGACGGACTTAATTCACCCCTCCACTTT

d_call: .
v_call: TRBV29-1
j_call: TRBJ2-1
clone_size: .
cdr3_aa: CSACFESYNEQFF
cdr3_nt: TGCAGCGCGTGCTTTGAGTCCTACAATGAGCAGTTCTTC

d_call: .
v_call: TRBV28
j_call: TRBJ1-6
clone_size: .
cdr3_aa: CASSGGSYNSPLHF
cdr3_nt: TGTGCCAGCAGTGGAGGCTCCTATAATTCACCCCTCCACTTT

d_call: TRBD1
v_call: TRBV5-4
j_call: TRBJ2-1
clone_size: .
cdr3_aa: CASSRGDRVYNEQFF
cdr3_nt: TGTGCCAGCAGCCGGGGGGACAGGGTCTACAATGAGCAGTTCTTC

d_call: .
v_call: TRBV27
j_call: TRBJ1-1
clone_size: .
cdr3_aa: CASSSFYAVSATEAFF
cdr3_nt: TGTGCCAGCAGTTCCTTTTATGCGGTCTCGGCGACTGAAGCTTTCTTT

d_call: TRBD1
v_call: TRBV5-1
j_call: TRBJ2-3
clone_size: .
cdr3_aa: CARTPTGQGFTDTQYF
cdr3_nt: TGCGCCAGAACTCCGACGGGACAGGGTTTCACAGATACGCAGTATTTT

d_call: .
v_call: TRBV28
j_call: TRBJ1-1
clone_size: .
cdr3_aa: CASSPRQVYRAEAFF
cdr3_nt: TGTGCCAGCAGTCCCCGTCAGGTCTACCGCGCTGAAGCTTTCTTT

d_call: TRBD1
v_call: TRBV29-1
j_call: TRBJ1-4
clone_size: .
cdr3_aa: CSVGGQGEKLFF
cdr3_nt: TGCAGCGTTGGCGGACAGGGGGAAAAACTGTTTTTT

d_call: .
v_call: TRBV12-3/TRBV12-4
j_call: TRBJ1-2
clone_size: .
cdr3_aa: CASTRGETYGYTF
cdr3_nt: TGTGCCAGCACCCGGGGGGAGACCTATGGCTACACCTTC

d_call: .
v_call: TRBV13
j_call: TRBJ1-5
clone_size: .
cdr3_aa: CASSLGRGPQPQHF
cdr3_nt: TGTGCCAGCAGCTTAGGGCGGGGTCCCCAGCCCCAGCATTTT

d_call: .
v_call: TRBV6-5
j_call: TRBJ2-4
clone_size: .
cdr3_aa: CASSLGLSNIQYF
cdr3_nt: TGTGCCAGCAGTCTCGGACTATCAAACATTCAGTACTTC

d_call: .
v_call: TRBV9
j_call: TRBJ2-7
clone_size: few
cdr3_aa: CASSVGWGPYEQYF
cdr3_nt: TGTGCCAGCAGCGTAGGATGGGGGCCCTACGAGCAGTACTTC

d_call: .
v_call: TRBV6-6
j_call: TRBJ1-1
clone_size: few
cdr3_aa: CASLRRVNTEAFF
cdr3_nt: TGTGCCAGTCTGAGGAGGGTGAACACTGAAGCTTTCTTT

d_call: TRBD2
v_call: TRBV28
j_call: TRBJ2-7
clone_size: .
cdr3_aa: CASSTIAGRRGEQYF
cdr3_nt: TGTGCCAGCAGTACTATAGCGGGACGCCGTGGGGAGCAGTACTTC

d_call: TRBD1
v_call: TRBV10-1
j_call: TRBJ2-7
clone_size: .
cdr3_aa: CASSRWDRGTYEQYF
cdr3_nt: TGCGCCAGCTCCCGTTGGGACAGGGGCACCTACGAGCAGTACTTC

d_call: .
v_call: TRBV7-2
j_call: TRBJ2-3
clone_size: .
cdr3_aa: CASSLMGRSTDTQYF
cdr3_nt: TGTGCCAGCAGCTTAATGGGGAGATCCACAGATACGCAGTATTTT